Listed below are T cell receptor beta chains from one sample, sequenced in a study of shared clonotypes between healthy human individuals. Produced via immunoSEQ multiplex PCR; TCRdb's table is partial and in-frame only. The repertoire consists of about 2.4 million clones, with 93% occurring once and the leading ten covering about 0.34%. The sample comprised naive CD4+ T cells from PBMCs. The receptors come from a young man in good health. Some clones in this sample may be carry-over from other donors' samples. The CDR3 runs from the conserved cysteine through the conserved F or W. A D gene is named only where the DNA matches it firmly. For some rows the clone size is stated as once, few or many, or as a class when expanded; others skip it.

D: -; J: TRBJ2-5; V: TRBV5-4; size: -; DNA: TGTGCCAGCAGCTTGGGGGTCGGCCAAGAGACCCAGTACTTC; CDR3: CASSLGVGQETQYF
D: TRBD1; J: TRBJ2-5; V: TRBV5-4; size: -; DNA: TGTGCCAGCAGCCCAGGACAGGGGATGGGTCTGGCCCAGTACTTC; CDR3: CASSPGQGMGLAQYF
D: TRBD1; J: TRBJ2-1; V: TRBV14; size: -; DNA: TGTGCCAGCAGCCAAGGCCCCGGGACAGGAAACTACAATGAGCAGTTCTTC; CDR3: CASSQGPGTGNYNEQFF
D: -; J: TRBJ1-4; V: TRBV2; size: once; DNA: TGTGCCAGCAAAAGGGAAGTCAATGAAAAACTGTTTTTT; CDR3: CASKREVNEKLFF
D: TRBD1; J: TRBJ1-1; V: TRBV7-9; size: -; DNA: TGTGCCAGCAGCTTGGGGACAGGGGGAGGAACTGAAGCTTTCTTT; CDR3: CASSLGTGGGTEAFF
D: -; J: TRBJ1-5; V: TRBV6-5; size: -; DNA: TGTGCCAGCAGTTACTCGTCGGGACTCAATCAGCCCCAGCATTTT; CDR3: CASSYSSGLNQPQHF
D: -; J: TRBJ1-1; V: TRBV30; size: -; DNA: TGTGCCTGGAGTCCGCCGAGGGCAAGATCCACTGAAGCTTTCTTT; CDR3: CAWSPPRARSTEAFF
D: TRBD1; J: TRBJ1-2; V: TRBV19; size: -; DNA: TGTGCCAGTAGTATAATAAGAGGGGGCGGAAACTATGGCTACACCTTC; CDR3: CASSIIRGGGNYGYTF
D: -; J: TRBJ2-7; V: TRBV5-1; size: -; DNA: TGCGCCAGCAGCTTGGTTTCGGGGGCCCACGAGCAGTACTTC; CDR3: CASSLVSGAHEQYF
D: -; J: TRBJ2-5; V: TRBV4-3; size: -; DNA: TGCGCCAGCAGCCAAGAATCCGGTATCAGGGAGACCCAGTACTTC; CDR3: CASSQESGIRETQYF
D: -; J: TRBJ2-1; V: TRBV7-2; size: -; DNA: TGCGAGCCAGGGGAGCGGAGAAATGAGCAGTTCTTC; CDR3: CEPGERRNEQFF
D: -; J: TRBJ2-5; V: TRBV5-1; size: -; DNA: TGCGCCAGCAGTACAACAGGGCTGTACCAAGAGACCCAGTACTTC; CDR3: CASSTTGLYQETQYF
D: TRBD2; J: TRBJ2-3; V: TRBV19; size: -; DNA: TGTGCCAGCAGAGTCCCGGGGGGTACGCAGTATTTT; CDR3: CASRVPGGTQYF
D: -; J: TRBJ1-2; V: TRBV27; size: -; DNA: TGTGCCAGCAGTTTAACCTTCGGCTGGGACTATGGCTACACCTTC; CDR3: CASSLTFGWDYGYTF
D: -; J: TRBJ1-4; V: TRBV9; size: -; DNA: TGTGCCAGCAGCGTAGGATTCTCCGGTAATGAAAAACTGTTTTTT; CDR3: CASSVGFSGNEKLFF
D: TRBD2; J: TRBJ2-1; V: TRBV11-3; size: -; DNA: TGTGCCAGCAGCTCCGGACTAGCGGAAGACAATGAGCAGTTCTTC; CDR3: CASSSGLAEDNEQFF
D: TRBD2; J: TRBJ2-7; V: TRBV28; size: -; DNA: TGTGCCAGCAGTTTTAGCGGGAGTTCCCACGAGCAGTACTTC; CDR3: CASSFSGSSHEQYF
D: -; J: TRBJ2-5; V: TRBV27; size: -; DNA: TGTGCCAGCAGTGACGGGGGTCGCCCAGAGACCCAGTACTTC; CDR3: CASSDGGRPETQYF
D: -; J: TRBJ2-1; V: TRBV28; size: -; DNA: TGTGCCAGCCAATCAGCGAGCGGGCGACGGAGCTCCTACAATGAGCAGTTCTTC; CDR3: CASQSASGRRSSYNEQFF
D: TRBD1; J: TRBJ1-5; V: TRBV5-8; size: -; DNA: TGTGCCAGCAGCTTGGGCAGGGGGCTTAGTCAGCCCCAGCATTTT; CDR3: CASSLGRGLSQPQHF
D: -; J: TRBJ1-4; V: TRBV10-3; size: -; DNA: TGTGCCATCAGTCTGGGGACTAATGAAAAACTGTTTTTT; CDR3: CAISLGTNEKLFF
D: TRBD1; J: TRBJ1-2; V: TRBV6-5; size: -; DNA: TGTGCCAGCAGTTCATCGGGACAGGGGAATGGCTACACCTTC; CDR3: CASSSSGQGNGYTF
D: -; J: TRBJ2-2; V: TRBV20-1; size: few; DNA: TGCAGTGCTAGTCAAATATCAGAGCTGTTTTTT; CDR3: CSASQISELFF
D: -; J: TRBJ2-7; V: TRBV28; size: -; DNA: TGTGCCAGCAGTTTAAGCAGGGCAAACGGGGGAGAGCAGTACTTC; CDR3: CASSLSRANGGEQYF
D: TRBD1; J: TRBJ1-5; V: TRBV19; size: once; DNA: TGTGCCAGTAGCGGCCGGGACAGCAGCAATCAGCCCCAGCATTTT; CDR3: CASSGRDSSNQPQHF
D: TRBD2; J: TRBJ2-3; V: TRBV7-3; size: -; DNA: TGTGCCAGCAGCGCCACCGGGACTACTAAGGATACGCAGTATTTT; CDR3: CASSATGTTKDTQYF
D: TRBD1; J: TRBJ2-2; V: TRBV5-1; size: -; DNA: TGCGCCAGCGGAGGACAGGGCTACACCGGGGAGCTGTTTTTT; CDR3: CASGGQGYTGELFF
D: -; J: TRBJ1-2; V: TRBV6-1; size: -; DNA: TGTGCCAGCAGTGAAGTAGGGGCCCACTATGGCTACACCTTC; CDR3: CASSEVGAHYGYTF
D: TRBD1; J: TRBJ2-2; V: TRBV9; size: -; DNA: TGTGCCAGCAGCGTAGGGGACAGGGGTATGGGGGAGCTGTTTTTT; CDR3: CASSVGDRGMGELFF
D: -; J: TRBJ2-7; V: TRBV27; size: once; DNA: TGTGCCAGCAGGTTCCGTGGCAGTTACGAGCAGTACTTC; CDR3: CASRFRGSYEQYF
D: -; J: TRBJ2-1; V: TRBV9; size: -; DNA: TGTGCCAGCAGCGTAGCGGGGTTATACAATGAGCAGTTCTTC; CDR3: CASSVAGLYNEQFF
D: TRBD1; J: TRBJ1-5; V: TRBV5-6; size: -; DNA: TGTGCCAGCAGCACGGGACAGTCCTTGCAGCCCCAGCATTTT; CDR3: CASSTGQSLQPQHF
D: -; J: TRBJ1-1; V: TRBV30; size: -; DNA: TGTGCCTGGAGTACCCCCCGTCGGGCTGAAGCTTTCTTT; CDR3: CAWSTPRRAEAFF
D: TRBD2; J: TRBJ2-1; V: TRBV29-1; size: once; DNA: TGCAGCGTTGATTCCCCTAGCGGACCCTACAATGAGCAGTTCTTC; CDR3: CSVDSPSGPYNEQFF
D: -; J: TRBJ1-2; V: TRBV28; size: -; DNA: TGTGCCAGCAGGCGGGAATATGGCTACACCTTC; CDR3: CASRREYGYTF
D: TRBD1; J: TRBJ2-7; V: TRBV5-6; size: -; DNA: TGTGCCAGCAGCTTTGGGGACAGGGGTGACGGCGAGCAGTACTTC; CDR3: CASSFGDRGDGEQYF
D: -; J: TRBJ1-3; V: TRBV28; size: -; DNA: TGTGCCAGCAGTGGGGGGAGTGGAAACACCATATATTTT; CDR3: CASSGGSGNTIYF
D: -; J: TRBJ2-1; V: TRBV5-1; size: once; DNA: TGCGCCAGCAGCCTATTTGACAGAGTCTTGAATGAGCAGTTCTTC; CDR3: CASSLFDRVLNEQFF
D: -; J: TRBJ1-5; V: TRBV5-5; size: -; DNA: TGTGCCAGCAGCAGGGCCCCGGCCGAACAGCCCCAGCATTTT; CDR3: CASSRAPAEQPQHF
D: -; J: TRBJ1-5; V: TRBV19; size: -; DNA: TGTGCCAGTAGTTTAACGGGAGTACTAAATAGCAATCAGCCCCAGCATTTT; CDR3: CASSLTGVLNSNQPQHF
D: -; J: TRBJ1-1; V: TRBV15; size: -; DNA: TGTGCCACCAGCAGAGGGGCGGGGGGAAAGAACACTGAAGCTTTCTTT; CDR3: CATSRGAGGKNTEAFF
D: TRBD1; J: TRBJ1-2; V: TRBV28; size: -; DNA: TGTGCCAGCTCGGACAGGGTGGAGTATGGCTACACCTTC; CDR3: CASSDRVEYGYTF
D: TRBD1; J: TRBJ2-2; V: TRBV10-3; size: -; DNA: TGTGCCATCAGCCCGGACAGGGCCAACACCGGGGAGCTGTTTTTT; CDR3: CAISPDRANTGELFF
D: -; J: TRBJ1-5; V: TRBV6-1; size: -; DNA: TGTGCCAGCAGTGAGACCGGACGGAATCAGCCCCAGCATTTT; CDR3: CASSETGRNQPQHF
D: -; J: TRBJ1-3; V: TRBV19; size: -; DNA: TGTGCCAGTAGTATTGGTGGAAACTCTGGAAACACCATATATTTT; CDR3: CASSIGGNSGNTIYF
D: TRBD2; J: TRBJ2-3; V: TRBV4-2; size: -; DNA: TGTGCCAGCAGCCAAGTGATTCGACTAGCGGGAGGGCCAGGCACAGATACGCAGTATTTT; CDR3: CASSQVIRLAGGPGTDTQYF
D: TRBD1; J: TRBJ2-4; V: TRBV10-2; size: -; DNA: TGCGCCAGCAGAGAGGGGGCGTGGGGAGCCAAAAACATTCAGTACTTC; CDR3: CASREGAWGAKNIQYF
D: -; J: TRBJ1-2; V: TRBV6-5; size: -; DNA: TGTGCCAGCAGTTTCGTCAGTTCAAACTATGGCTACACCTTC; CDR3: CASSFVSSNYGYTF
D: TRBD2; J: TRBJ2-1; V: TRBV5-1; size: -; DNA: TGCGCCAGCAGCTTAGGACTAGCGGGAGAGGGGGGGCTCGGCAATGAGCAGTTCTTC; CDR3: CASSLGLAGEGGLGNEQFF
D: -; J: TRBJ1-6; V: TRBV7-3; size: -; DNA: TGTGCCAGCAGCTCTGGGGGGCTGAATTCACCCCTCCACTTT; CDR3: CASSSGGLNSPLHF